This record looks at one TCR beta chain sequence and its context. This sample was taken from a study of blood T cell repertoires in COVID-19. Study at large: Donors in the United States, Italy and Spain gave samples during acute or convalescent COVID-19. T cells, B-cell-depleted T cells, or PBMCs provided the cDNA or gDNA that served as material.

In the original processing: Researchers report that nucleated cell counts were estimated from reference gene primer amplification. Data came from immunoSEQ multiplex PCR; TCRdb stores just in-frame clones and leaves some out. That table supplies the V and J calls and clone size; D and trimming were determined from the DNA. The table lists about 240,000 clones, roughly 83% of them singletons. Per germline, CDR1 SQVTM and CDR2 ANQGSEA. The CDR3 is 13 amino acids. Trimming took 4 bases from V and 4 from J; bases not matched to a gene: 6. This sequence joins TRBV29-1 and TRBJ2-7, with 8 bases lining up with TRBD2. The TCR sequence derives from a woman aged 80 or over with acute or convalescent COVID-19. The sequenced sample was peripheral blood. CDR3 nucleotide sequence: TGCAGCGTTGTGTTAGCGGGGTTATACGAGCAGTACTTC. Translating gives CSVVLAGLYEQYF.